Listed here are 8 T cell receptor beta chains from one sample, sequenced in a study of T cells after yellow fever vaccination. TCRdb reprocessed the 5' RACE reads with MiXCR, giving one entry per CDR3 protein. The sample consists of about 340,000 distinct CDR3 sequences, 8.5% to 9% of them appearing once. Sequencing used PBMCs, obtained on the day of the first yellow fever vaccination. The receptor source for this set is a man aged 18 to 29 who received the YFV17D yellow fever vaccine.

This clonotype occurred a few times. The chain links TRBV6-1 to TRBJ1-6, with a possible D match to TRBD1 (5 bases). The CDR3 runs 17 residues. Germline CDR1 reads MNHNS; CDR2 reads SASEGT. V was shortened by 6 bases and J by 10 bases, with 25 bases between the two germline ends. The CDR3: CASSLDRGLLGRSPLHF. DNA of the CDR3: TGTGCCAGCAGCCTTGACAGAGGACTGCTGGGACGCTCACCCCTCCACTTT.

The sample holds many counts of this clonotype. This CDR3 is CSVGQGDTEAFF. The CDR3 coding sequence is TGCAGCGTTGGTCAGGGAGATACTGAAGCTTTCTTT. The J gene is TRBJ1-1, the V gene TRBV29-1; tentatively, D is TRBD1 (5 bases). Trimming took off 4 bases at V and 5 bases at J, with 11 bases between the two ends. This CDR3 spans 12 amino acids. Germline lookup yields CDR1 SQVTM and CDR2 ANQGSEA.

Only a few counts were recorded for this clonotype. CDR3 sequence reads: CASSQEIGGGSMTDTQYF. The DNA for the CDR3 is TGTGCCAGCAGCCAAGAAATCGGTGGCGGTTCCATGACAGATACGCAGTATTTT. The chain has TRBV3-1 and TRBJ2-3; D is unclear. CDR1 is LGHDT, CDR2 YNNKEL, per germline (reference sequence). This CDR3 comprises 18 residues. V was cut by 0 bases and J by 3 bases, with 19 bases left in between.

This clonotype showed up just a few times. V gene TRBV7-2 combines with J gene TRBJ1-1; no clear D. The V gene's germline CDR1 is SGHTA and CDR2 FQGNSA. This CDR3 is 14 amino acids long. V was pared by 7 bases and J by 1 base, with 13 bases between. The chain's CDR3 is CASTPWKGNTEAFF. The DNA of the CDR3 is TGTGCCAGCACCCCCTGGAAGGGGAACACTGAAGCTTTCTTT.

The chain carries TRBV6-2 or TRBV6-3 and TRBJ1-5, with 7 bases identical to TRBD1. Germline assignment: CDR1 MNHEY and CDR2 SVGEGT. V gave up 6 bases and J gave up 7 bases; unmatched junction bases: 9. The CDR3 runs to 14 residues. The CDR3 sequence is CASSIETGMQPQHF. The CDR3 nucleotides are TGTGCCAGCAGCATTGAGACAGGGATGCAGCCCCAGCATTTT.

This clonotype was found a few times. This chain links TRBV11-2 with TRBJ2-7; D unclear. From germline, CDR1 is SGHAT and CDR2 FQNNGV. Trimming took 2 bases from V and 0 from J, leaving 14 bases between them. The CDR3 runs 16 residues. CDR3 loop: CASSLKLQILSYEQYF. The CDR3 DNA follows: TGTGCCAGCAGCTTAAAACTACAGATCCTCTCCTACGAGCAGTACTTC.

The gene calls are TRBV24-1 and TRBJ2-2, with 7 nucleotides matching TRBD1. The V gene's germline CDR1 is KGHDR and CDR2 SFDVKD. The J segment lost 2 bases and the V segment lost 3 bases, leaving 5 bases of the junction unmatched. This CDR3 is 16 amino acids long. The CDR3 coding sequence is TGTGCCACCAGTGATGCCCGACAGGGAAACACCGGGGAGCTGTTTTTT. Its protein is CATSDARQGNTGELFF.

The V gene is TRBV12-3 or TRBV12-4, the J gene TRBJ2-2, with TRBD1 matching 7 bases. The V gene end was trimmed by 5 bases and the J gene end by 3 bases; junction bases not matched to a gene: 6. This CDR3 spans 15 amino acids. CDR3: CASSTRQGYTGELFF. The CDR3 DNA follows: TGTGCCAGCAGTACAAGACAGGGCTACACCGGGGAGCTGTTTTTT.